A single sample gave rise to the 14 T cell receptor beta chains below, sequenced in a study of cytomegalovirus exposure and HLA in healthy donors. In the PCR, 60 Vbeta and 13 Jbeta primers were used. Some clones are missing from TCRdb's copy, which holds only in-frame ones; the method was immunoSEQ multiplex PCR. The data show roughly 200,000 clones, around 77% seen once. Sequencing was done on a sample of PBMCs. Every receptor here comes from a man between 25 and 39 years old in good health and CMV-seronegative.

The chain couples TRBV28 to TRBJ2-5, with 7 nucleotides matching TRBD2. Germline CDR1 MDHEN, CDR2 SYDVKM. V shed 6 bases, J shed 2 bases, and the junction held 3 bases outside the gene matches. This CDR3 contains 13 residues. The chain's CDR3 is CASRGLDQETQYF. CDR3 sequence (DNA): TGTGCCAGCAGAGGACTAGATCAAGAGACCCAGTACTTC.

The V and J genes are TRBV28 and TRBJ2-2; D is uncertain. This CDR3 has 14 amino acids. V was clipped by 1 base and J by 0 bases, with 3 bases between them. The germline gives CDR1 MDHEN, CDR2 SYDVKM. CDR3 amino acids: CASSLYTNTGELFF. The CDR3 DNA reads as TGTGCCAGCAGTTTATACACGAACACCGGGGAGCTGTTTTTT.

This rearrangement joins TRBV10-3 to TRBJ2-5, with D maybe TRBD1 (5 bases). V lost 3 bases and J 5 bases, leaving 13 bases between the germline ends. Per the germline V gene, CDR1 is ENHRY and CDR2 is SYGVKD. This CDR3 spans 14 amino acids. The DNA of the CDR3 is TGTGCCATCAGTGATCCCGACAGTATCGAGACCCAGTACTTC. Protein sequence: CAISDPDSIETQYF.

The V and J genes are TRBV7-3 and TRBJ2-1, with 7 bases identical to TRBD2. Trimming removed 2 bases from V and 6 bases from J; junction bases left unmatched: 7. Germline V gene sequence: CDR1 SGHTA, CDR2 FQGTGA. This CDR3 is built from 15 residues. The CDR3 protein is CASSLSGRSGNEQFF. CDR3 nucleotide sequence: TGTGCCAGCAGCTTATCCGGGAGGTCAGGCAATGAGCAGTTCTTC.

This chain joins TRBV5-4 and TRBJ2-5, with 9 positions matching TRBD1. The V and J ends lost 4 bases and 5 bases, in that order; junction bases with no gene match: 3. The CDR3 has 13 residues. Per germline, CDR1 SGHNT and CDR2 YYREEE (reference sequence). The CDR3 here is CASSRGQGETQYF. The CDR3 coding sequence is TGTGCCAGCAGCCGTGGACAGGGGGAGACCCAGTACTTC.

This sequence joins TRBV29-1 and TRBJ1-2; unclear D gene. CDR1 is SQVTM and CDR2 is ANQGSEA in the germline V gene. The germline V and J ends were trimmed by 4 bases and 4 bases, with 10 bases remaining between them. The CDR3 extends over 12 amino acids. CDR3 nucleotides: TGCAGCGTTGCTTCTGGGCCCTATGGCTACACCTTC. Protein sequence: CSVASGPYGYTF.

The chain combines TRBV7-2 with TRBJ1-1, with 10 bases fitting TRBD1. The junction had 8 bases not matched to a gene; V was cut back by 5 bases and J by 5 bases. Germline loops: CDR1 SGHTA, CDR2 FQGNSA. This CDR3 spans 15 amino acids. CDR3 nucleotide sequence: TGTGCCAGCAGCCCATCCCGGACAGGGGGGACTGAAGCTTTCTTT. Translating it yields CASSPSRTGGTEAFF.

The rearrangement links TRBV28 to TRBJ2-1; 9 nucleotides align to TRBD2. Germline V gene lookup returns CDR1 MDHEN and CDR2 SYDVKM. J gave up 5 bases and V 7 bases, and 12 bases lay outside the gene matches. The CDR3 covers 16 residues. The chain's CDR3 is CASNQPTSGYHNEQFF. The CDR3 DNA is TGTGCCAGCAATCAACCGACTAGCGGCTACCACAATGAGCAGTTCTTC.

The V gene is TRBV7-9, the J gene TRBJ2-6; the D gene is possibly TRBD1 (6 bases). The V gene lost 8 bases and the J gene lost 1 base, with 9 bases spanning the gap. Looked up from germline, CDR1 is SEHNR and CDR2 is FQNEAQ (reference sequence). The CDR3 spans 14 residues. CDR3 region: CASSDRSGANVLTF. As DNA, the CDR3 is TGTGCCAGCTCCGACAGGTCTGGGGCCAACGTCCTGACTTTC.

This chain connects TRBV15 to TRBJ1-4; 8 nucleotides match TRBD1. This CDR3 comprises 15 residues. V lost 5 bases, J lost 4 bases, and 6 bases stayed unmatched. The germline V gene encodes CDR1 LNHNV and CDR2 YYDKDF (reference sequence). CDR3 sequence reads: CATSAQTGGNEKLFF. CDR3 DNA: TGTGCCACCAGCGCTCAAACAGGGGGTAATGAAAAACTGTTTTTT. Full variable domain (outside the CDR3, taken from reference TRBV15 and TRBJ1-4): DAMVIQNPRYQVTQFGKPVTLSCSQTLNHNVMYWYQQKSSQAPKLLFHYYDKDFNNEADTPDNFQSRRPNTSFCFLDIRSPGLGDTAMYLCATSAQTGGNEKLFFGSGTQLSVL.

The chain has TRBV6-5 and TRBJ2-5; 9 bases agree with TRBD1. This CDR3 has 15 residues. Germline lookup yields CDR1 MNHEY and CDR2 SVGAGI. V gave up 5 bases and J gave up 3 bases; unmatched junction bases: 7. In DNA, the CDR3 is TGTGCCAGCAGTCCCGGGACAGGGTACGAAGAGACCCAGTACTTC. Residues: CASSPGTGYEETQYF.

This clone has a single count. V gene TRBV9 combines with J gene TRBJ1-1, with 8 positions matching TRBD1. CDR3 length: 15 amino acids. Per germline, CDR1 SGDLS and CDR2 YYNGEE. The V and J ends lost 0 bases and 6 bases, in that order; junction bases with no gene match: 7. For the CDR3, the DNA is TGTGCCAGCAGCGTAGGGCAGGGGGCGTTGGCTGAAGCTTTCTTT. This encodes CASSVGQGALAEAFF.

This chain uses TRBV6-6 with TRBJ1-5; 9 bases map to TRBD1. The ends lost 6 bases at V and 4 bases at J; junction bases unmatched: 4. The CDR3 has 14 residues. Germline V lookup: CDR1 MNHNY, CDR2 SVGAGI (reference sequence). The CDR3 spells CASSPGQGNQPQHF. DNA of the CDR3: TGTGCCAGCAGCCCCGGACAGGGGAATCAGCCCCAGCATTTT.

V is TRBV28 and J is TRBJ1-6; TRBD1 matches at 12 bases. This CDR3 spans 15 amino acids. In germline, CDR1 is MDHEN, CDR2 SYDVKM. CDR3 nucleotide sequence: TGTGTAGTGGGGGACAGGGGGCCTTTTAATTCACCCCTCCACTTT. It encodes CVVGDRGPFNSPLHF.